This section outlines one TCR beta chain sequence together with its context. The antigen is not known. The CDR3 consists of 17 residues. The germline CDR1 and CDR2 sequences are SGDLS and YYNGEE. V lost 3 bases and J lost 0, with 16 bases in between. This specimen comes from a study of cytomegalovirus exposure and HLA in healthy donors. Study observations and caveats: The only immune exposure information that was available was CMV serostatus.

The PCR had 60 Vbeta and 13 Jbeta primers. Only in-frame clones appear in the TCRdb table, and some are missing; sequencing was by immunoSEQ multiplex PCR. The sample carries approximately 220,000 clones, about 79% recorded once. What was sequenced was PBMCs. The rearrangement uses TRBV9 and TRBJ2-4, with D possibly matching TRBD1 (5 bases). The source is a man between 18 and 29 years old in good health and CMV-seronegative. CDR3 bases: TGTGCCAGCAGCGCTCAACCGACAGTTCTAGCCAAAAACATTCAGTACTTC. It encodes CASSAQPTVLAKNIQYF.